Reported below is one TCR beta chain. The antigen it recognizes is unknown. No quality values exist for individual bases; no much larger clone is one base distant. The entry originates in a study of blood T cell repertoires in COVID-19 (dated by TCRdb to about 2020). Context from the whole study: Samples covering the acute and convalescent phases of COVID-19 were provided by collaborators in the United States, Italy and Spain. The repertoires were made available in a free public database intended to serve as a resource for research on the immune response to SARS-CoV-2. A de-identified subject ID, COVID-19 status, age in years and sex were almost always included in the sample metadata. The material from the prospective study consisted of cDNA or gDNA derived from T cells, B-cell-depleted T cells, or PBMCs. The dataset comprised deeply sampled blood TCRbeta repertoires from subjects exposed to, actively infected with, or recovered from COVID-19. Samples came from the ongoing ImmuneRACE study (first 160 participants) plus 1,254 subjects from 6 global collaborators. Where available, HLA class I and class II types were taken from metadata supplied by the sample provider and were not determined by assay-based typing.

Study-wide findings and limitations: The quantity of clinical and demographic metadata differed by source and by participant and was supplied without curation.

TCRbeta CDR3 regions were amplified from genomic DNA by means of the immunoSEQ Assay, a bias-controlled multiplex PCR. The study's own analysis went as follows. The number of nucleated cells in each sample was estimated from the amplification of reference gene primers within the assay. To quantify the absolute abundance of each unique TCRbeta CDR3 rearrangement, sequence reads were collapsed and filtered. For each sample, productive Simpson clonality was calculated as the square root of Simpson's diversity index over productive rearrangements. In its TCRdb copy, this immuneACCESS table keeps in-frame sequences only and misses some clones. Where compared with another copy, unresolved V genes explain less than half of these, and the others have no known cause. V, J and clone size derive from that table, while D and trimming were established from the DNA sequence. Present in this sample are over 140,000 clones, about 79% of which were seen just once. Clones ranked in the top ten supply approximately 5% of the sample.

The collaborating institutions used their own protocols to collect whole blood in K2EDTA tubes. For TCRbeta analysis, collaborators shipped samples as frozen whole blood, isolated PBMCs, or DNA extracted from either of those sample types. The source of this sequence is a woman at least 80 years old with active or convalescent COVID-19. The material sequenced was peripheral blood.

The CDR3 region: CSVVQGTDTQYF. The DNA is as follows: TGCAGCGTGGTGCAGGGAACAGATACGCAGTATTTT. The V gene is TRBV29-1 and the J gene is TRBJ2-3; matching of 5 bases hints at TRBD1 as the D gene. According to the germline V gene, CDR1 reads SQVTM and CDR2 reads ANQGSEA. Cut back by 6 bases and 3 bases, the V and J ends lie 10 bases apart. Taken from cysteine to phenylalanine, the CDR3 has 12 residues. The read is trimmed to its CDR3 DNA, 36 bases read in frame from base 1.